Listed below are T cell receptor beta chains from one sample, sequenced in a study of cytomegalovirus exposure and HLA in healthy donors. Produced via immunoSEQ multiplex PCR; TCRdb's table is partial and in-frame only. Seen here are about 89,000 clones, 77% observed once, and the top ten hold around 3.5%. Input material: PBMCs. Receptors originate from a man aged 30 to 45 in good health and CMV-seronegative. CDR3s leave out the opening cysteine and the closing phenylalanine or tryptophan. Rows may omit the clone size; those that give it use once, few, many or a size class.

clone size,J gene,V gene,CDR3 protein
NA,TRBJ1-4,TRBV9,ASSVGREPNEKLF
few,TRBJ1-2,TRBV28,ASSIKRLRGYT
NA,TRBJ1-5,TRBV19,ASTGDRAIGNQPQH
NA,TRBJ1-5,TRBV10-3,AISPGGIGNQPQH
few,TRBJ1-2,TRBV6-5,ASTDRGGYT
once,TRBJ1-5,TRBV10-3,AILSLPGQIVVGQPQH
NA,TRBJ2-7,TRBV7-9,ASSRGQMSYEQY
few,TRBJ1-2,TRBV28,ASSFSGSRYGYT
NA,TRBJ1-3,TRBV10-3,AISESRSTGGNTIY
NA,TRBJ1-1,TRBV28,ASSSRQIRF
NA,TRBJ1-1,TRBV27,ASSRGGPQNTEAF
NA,TRBJ2-7,TRBV2,ASSQIQGSPPYEQY
NA,TRBJ1-1,TRBV5-6,ASSLAYPNTEAF
NA,TRBJ1-2,TRBV10-1,ASSPGQNYGYT
NA,TRBJ1-6,TRBV15,ATSPLGAYNSPLH
NA,TRBJ1-2,TRBV18,ASSPSEAWSYGYT
NA,TRBJ1-4,TRBV7-9,ASSFTGATNEKLF
NA,TRBJ2-3,TRBV7-9,ASSLGLTGLGTDTQY
NA,TRBJ2-1,TRBV6-1,ASSESTVQAFPYNEQF
few,TRBJ1-1,TRBV18,ASSPTAAVNTEAF
NA,TRBJ1-6,TRBV10-3,AISDRQGDNSPLH
NA,TRBJ2-7,TRBV11-2,ASRTGTYEQY
NA,TRBJ2-1,TRBV19,ASSIVAGVNEQF